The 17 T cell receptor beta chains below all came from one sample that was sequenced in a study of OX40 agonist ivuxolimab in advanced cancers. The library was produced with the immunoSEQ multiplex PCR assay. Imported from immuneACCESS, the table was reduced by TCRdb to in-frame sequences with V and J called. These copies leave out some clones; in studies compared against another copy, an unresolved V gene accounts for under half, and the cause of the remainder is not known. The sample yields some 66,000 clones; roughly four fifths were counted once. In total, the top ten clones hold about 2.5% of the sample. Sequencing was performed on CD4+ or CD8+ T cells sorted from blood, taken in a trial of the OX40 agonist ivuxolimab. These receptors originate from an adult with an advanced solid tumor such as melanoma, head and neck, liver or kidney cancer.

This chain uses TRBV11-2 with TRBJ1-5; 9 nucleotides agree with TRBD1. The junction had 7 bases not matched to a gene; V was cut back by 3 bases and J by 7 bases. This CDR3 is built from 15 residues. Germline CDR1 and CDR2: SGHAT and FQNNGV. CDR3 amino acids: CASSFNTGGGQPQHF. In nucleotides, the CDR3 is TGTGCCAGCAGCTTTAACACAGGGGGCGGACAGCCCCAGCATTTT.

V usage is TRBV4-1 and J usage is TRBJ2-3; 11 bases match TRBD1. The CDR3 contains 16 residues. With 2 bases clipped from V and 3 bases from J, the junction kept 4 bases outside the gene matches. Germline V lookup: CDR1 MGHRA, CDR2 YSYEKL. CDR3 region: CASSQRTGGRTDTQYF. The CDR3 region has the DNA TGCGCCAGCAGCCAAAGGACAGGGGGCAGGACAGATACGCAGTATTTT.

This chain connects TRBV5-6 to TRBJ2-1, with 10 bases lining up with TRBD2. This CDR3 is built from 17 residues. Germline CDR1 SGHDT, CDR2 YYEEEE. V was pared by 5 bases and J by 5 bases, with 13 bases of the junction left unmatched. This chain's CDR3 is CASRPGLAKIEDNEQFF. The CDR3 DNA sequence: TGTGCCAGCAGGCCGGGACTAGCGAAGATAGAGGACAATGAGCAGTTCTTC.

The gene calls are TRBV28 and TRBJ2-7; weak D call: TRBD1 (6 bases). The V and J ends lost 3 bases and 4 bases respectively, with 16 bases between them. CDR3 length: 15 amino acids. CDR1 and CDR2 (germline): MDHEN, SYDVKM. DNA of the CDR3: TGTGCCAGCAGTTTTGAAACAGGGTCTAAGTACGAGCAGTACTTC. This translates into CASSFETGSKYEQYF.

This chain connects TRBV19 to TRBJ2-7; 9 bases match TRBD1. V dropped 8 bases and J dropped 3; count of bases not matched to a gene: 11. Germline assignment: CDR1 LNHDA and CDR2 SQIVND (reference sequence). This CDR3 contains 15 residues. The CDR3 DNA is TGTGCCAGTTCTTCAACGGACAGGGGAAGCTACGAGCAGTACTTC. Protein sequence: CASSSTDRGSYEQYF.

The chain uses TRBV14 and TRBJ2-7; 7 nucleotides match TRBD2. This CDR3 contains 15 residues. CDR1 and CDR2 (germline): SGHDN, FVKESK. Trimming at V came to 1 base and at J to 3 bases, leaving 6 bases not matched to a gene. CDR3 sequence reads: CASSQVVSSGYEQYF. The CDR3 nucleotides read TGTGCCAGCAGCCAAGTTGTGTCTAGCGGCTACGAGCAGTACTTC.

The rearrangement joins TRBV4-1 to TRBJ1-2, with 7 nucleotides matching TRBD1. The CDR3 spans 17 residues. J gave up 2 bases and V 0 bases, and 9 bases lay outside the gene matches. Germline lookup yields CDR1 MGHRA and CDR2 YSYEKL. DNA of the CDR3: TGCGCCAGCAGCCAAGATTATCCAGGGGGGATGAACTATGGCTACACCTTC. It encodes CASSQDYPGGMNYGYTF.

The chain's CDR3 is CASSLELVSNEQFF. The CDR3 DNA sequence: TGTGCCAGCAGCTTGGAGCTAGTTTCCAATGAGCAGTTCTTC. J is TRBJ2-1 and V is TRBV5-4; D is undetermined. The CDR3 covers 14 residues. V shed 0 bases and J shed 6 bases, with 10 bases lying between them. In germline, CDR1 is SGHNT, CDR2 YYREEE (reference sequence).

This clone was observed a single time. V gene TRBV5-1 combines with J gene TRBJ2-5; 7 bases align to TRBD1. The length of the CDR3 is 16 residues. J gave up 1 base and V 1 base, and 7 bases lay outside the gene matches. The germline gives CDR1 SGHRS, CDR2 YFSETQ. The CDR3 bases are TGCGCCAGCAGCTTGAGACAGGGTTACACCCAAGAGACCCAGTACTTC. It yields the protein CASSLRQGYTQETQYF.

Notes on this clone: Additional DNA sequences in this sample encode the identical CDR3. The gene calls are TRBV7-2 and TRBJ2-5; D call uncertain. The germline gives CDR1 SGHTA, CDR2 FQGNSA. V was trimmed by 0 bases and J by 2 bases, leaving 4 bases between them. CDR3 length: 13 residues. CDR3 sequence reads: CASSLARQETQYF. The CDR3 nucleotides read TGTGCCAGCAGCTTAGCCCGGCAAGAGACCCAGTACTTC.

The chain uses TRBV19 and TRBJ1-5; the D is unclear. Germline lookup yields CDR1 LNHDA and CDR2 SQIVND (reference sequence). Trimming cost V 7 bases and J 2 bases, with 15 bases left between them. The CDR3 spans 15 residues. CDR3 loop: CASTPDGGGNQPQHF. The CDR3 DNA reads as TGTGCCAGTACCCCCGACGGTGGGGGCAATCAGCCCCAGCATTTT.

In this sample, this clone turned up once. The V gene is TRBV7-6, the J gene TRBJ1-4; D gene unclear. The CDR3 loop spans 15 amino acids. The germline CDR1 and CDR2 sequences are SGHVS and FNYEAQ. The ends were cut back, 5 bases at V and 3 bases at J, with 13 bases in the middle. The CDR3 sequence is CASSRLRSANEKLFF. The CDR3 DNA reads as TGTGCCAGCAGCCGGCTACGTTCGGCTAATGAAAAACTGTTTTTT.

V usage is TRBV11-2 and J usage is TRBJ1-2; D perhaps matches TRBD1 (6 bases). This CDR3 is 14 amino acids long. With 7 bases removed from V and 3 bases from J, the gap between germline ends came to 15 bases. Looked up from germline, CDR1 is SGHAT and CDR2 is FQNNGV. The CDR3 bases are TGTGCCAGCACCCAGGGGAGGACAGACTATGGCTACACCTTC. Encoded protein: CASTQGRTDYGYTF.

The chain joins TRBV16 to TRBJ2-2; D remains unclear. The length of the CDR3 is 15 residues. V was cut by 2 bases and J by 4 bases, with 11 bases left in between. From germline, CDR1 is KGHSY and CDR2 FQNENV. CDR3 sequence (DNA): TGTGCCAGCAGCCAAAACAGACCCCCCACCGGGGAGCTGTTTTTT. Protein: CASSQNRPPTGELFF.

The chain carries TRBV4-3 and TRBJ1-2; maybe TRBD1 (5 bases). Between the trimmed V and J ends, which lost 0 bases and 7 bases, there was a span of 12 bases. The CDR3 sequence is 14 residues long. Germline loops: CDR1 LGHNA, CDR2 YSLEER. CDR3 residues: CASSQEWDPRGYTF. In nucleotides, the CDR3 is TGCGCCAGCAGCCAAGAGTGGGACCCTCGTGGCTACACCTTC.

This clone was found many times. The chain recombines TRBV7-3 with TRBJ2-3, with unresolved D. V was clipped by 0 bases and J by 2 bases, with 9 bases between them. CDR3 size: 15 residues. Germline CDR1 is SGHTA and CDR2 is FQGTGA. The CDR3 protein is CASSLTPRTTDTQYF. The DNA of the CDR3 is TGTGCCAGCAGCTTAACGCCCCGGACCACAGATACGCAGTATTTT.

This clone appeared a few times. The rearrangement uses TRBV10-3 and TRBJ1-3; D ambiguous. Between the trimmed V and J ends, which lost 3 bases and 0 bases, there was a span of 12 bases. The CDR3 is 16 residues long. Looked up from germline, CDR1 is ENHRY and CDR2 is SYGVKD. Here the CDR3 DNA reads TGTGCCATCAGTGATTTCAGTCCATTCTCTGGAAACACCATATATTTT. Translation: CAISDFSPFSGNTIYF.